The T cell receptor beta chain described here comes from a study of Ad26.COV2.S vaccination and SARS-CoV-2 variants. Germline V gene data show CDR1 as SGHRS and CDR2 as YFSETQ. The CDR3 sequence is 15 residues long. The junction had 7 bases not matched to a gene; V was cut back by 0 bases and J by 6 bases. Sequencing was performed with immunoSEQ multiplex PCR; in TCRdb, only in-frame clones are kept and a portion is missing. The sample carries around 340,000 clones, around 88% recorded once. Stated treatment: 15 to 20 received Ad26.COV2.S at low or high dose, single or two shots; several received placebo; per-sample allocation not given. The samples date from day 63 after the first vaccine or placebo injection.

V and J are TRBV5-1 and TRBJ1-1, with 8 nucleotides matching TRBD1. This TCR derives from a person between 18 and 60 years old who received the Ad26.COV2.S COVID-19 vaccine or a placebo. The sequences come from peripheral blood, collected in a trial of Ad26.COV2.S vaccine versus placebo. DNA of the CDR3: TGCGCCAGCAGCTTGGTTATGACAGGGGAAGCTGAAGCTTTCTTT. It codes for CASSLVMTGEAEAFF.